This TCR beta chain is from a study of T cell responses to AZD1222 COVID-19 vaccine. Germline-derived CDR1 and CDR2 are GTSNPN and SVGIG (reference sequence). The CDR3 contains 11 residues. V lost 5 bases to trimming and J lost 11 bases, with 15 bases between them. The table came from immunoSEQ multiplex PCR; TCRdb's copy has only in-frame clones and leaves some out. The sample records 180,000 or so clones, 92% being singletons. Sequenced here: peripheral blood, sampled 28 days after the second AZD1222 dose. The TCR originated in an adult who received the AZD1222 COVID-19 vaccine. V and J are TRBV30 and TRBJ1-1; D perhaps matches TRBD1 (6 bases). DNA of the CDR3: TGTGCCTGGCAGCGCGACAGGCAGGCTTTCTTT. Amino acid sequence: CAWQRDRQAFF. Looking up the rest from reference TRBV30 and TRBJ1-1 gives the full variable domain: SQTIHQWPATLVQPVGSPLSLECTVEGTSNPNLYWYRQAAGRGLQLLFYSVGIGQISSEVPQNLSASRPQDRQFILSSKKLLLSDSGFYLCAWQRDRQAFFGQGTRLTVV.